A single sample is the source of the 27 T cell receptor beta chains below, sequenced in a study of stem cell transplantation in POMP-related autoinflammatory disease (dated by TCRdb to about 2021). The intended sense of this specimen's time point label: before hematopoietic stem cell transplant. Library prep was done by the immunoSEQ multiplex PCR assay. The table comes from immuneACCESS by way of TCRdb, which keeps in-frame sequences with V and J called. Part of the clones is missing from these tables; in studies checked, under half for an unresolved V gene and the rest for unknown reasons. This sample has approximately 23,000 clones in its table, and about 81% of those were observed once. The biggest ten clones account for 2.5% of the sample. The sample here was CD4+ T cells from PBMCs, taken before stem cell transplantation. These receptors were obtained from a human donor with POMP-related autoinflammation and immune dysregulation (PRAID).

The rearrangement uses TRBV28 and TRBJ2-2; D not resolved. The CDR3 length is 15 residues. Germline lookup yields CDR1 MDHEN and CDR2 SYDVKM. With 6 bases removed from V and 0 bases from J, the gap between germline ends came to 11 bases. The CDR3 loop reads CASRGMTANTGELFF. As DNA, the CDR3 is TGTGCCAGCAGGGGAATGACGGCGAACACCGGGGAGCTGTTTTTT.

V gene TRBV2 combines with J gene TRBJ2-1; the match to TRBD2 covers 14 bases. CDR3 size: 16 residues. The ends lost 2 bases at V and 4 bases at J; junction bases unmatched: 1. Germline assignment: CDR1 SNHLY and CDR2 FYNNEI. The chain's CDR3 is CASSERLAGGYNEQFF. CDR3 DNA sequence: TGTGCCAGCAGTGAAAGACTAGCGGGGGGGTACAATGAGCAGTTCTTC.

The genes are TRBV15 and TRBJ2-7; TRBD1 matches 8 bases. Germline V lookup: CDR1 LNHNV, CDR2 YYDKDF (reference sequence). V dropped 4 bases and J dropped 0; count of bases not matched to a gene: 5. The CDR3 covers 15 residues. CDR3 sequence reads: CATSKRQGPSYEQYF. The CDR3 coding sequence is TGTGCCACCAGCAAAAGACAGGGGCCCTCCTACGAGCAGTACTTC. Drawing the rest from reference TRBV15 and TRBJ2-7, the complete variable domain is DAMVIQNPRYQVTQFGKPVTLSCSQTLNHNVMYWYQQKSSQAPKLLFHYYDKDFNNEADTPDNFQSRRPNTSFCFLDIRSPGLGDTAMYLCATSKRQGPSYEQYFGPGTRLTVT.

The chain combines TRBV11-2 with TRBJ2-7; TRBD2 is a possible D gene (5 bases). This CDR3 spans 13 amino acids. The germline CDR1 and CDR2 sequences are SGHAT and FQNNGV. V lost 6 bases to trimming and J lost 4 bases, with 13 bases between them. The CDR3 sequence: CASRAGLRYEQYF. In nucleotides, the CDR3 is TGTGCCAGCAGGGCAGGACTGCGTTACGAGCAGTACTTC.

CDR3 residues: CASSQEPHRDTQYF. CDR3 nucleotide sequence: TGTGCCAGCAGCCAAGAACCCCACAGGGATACGCAGTATTTT. The V call is TRBV4-2, the J call TRBJ2-3; maybe TRBD1 (5 bases). The germline V gene encodes CDR1 LGHNA and CDR2 YNFKEQ. V was shortened by 0 bases and J by 6 bases, with 10 bases between the two germline ends. The CDR3 spans 14 residues.

This rearrangement joins TRBV7-8 to TRBJ1-2, with 7 bases lining up with TRBD1. The V gene end was trimmed by 5 bases and the J gene end by 5 bases; junction bases not matched to a gene: 8. The germline V gene encodes CDR1 SGHVS and CDR2 FQNEAQ. The CDR3 has 14 amino acids. CDR3 loop: CASSRRQGLYGYTF. In nucleotides, the CDR3 is TGTGCCAGCAGCCGCAGACAGGGATTATATGGCTACACCTTC.

This clone was seen only once. CDR3 sequence reads: CASSPGTLDSGNTIYF. DNA of the CDR3: TGTGCCAGCAGCCCTGGGACACTCGACTCTGGAAACACCATATATTTT. The chain carries TRBV7-3 and TRBJ1-3; tentative D call: TRBD1 (6 bases). The germline V gene has CDR1 SGHTA and CDR2 FQGTGA. Trimming removed 5 bases at V and 0 bases at J, with 14 bases between. CDR3 length: 16 residues.

The chain is built from TRBV9 and TRBJ2-1, with D possibly being TRBD1 (6 bases). CDR1 and CDR2 from the germline V gene are SGDLS and YYNGEE. The CDR3 covers 14 residues. V dropped 4 bases and J dropped 5 bases, with 13 bases sitting between them. CDR3 sequence: CASSYLQGHNEQFF. Written as DNA, the CDR3 is TGTGCCAGCAGCTATTTACAGGGACACAATGAGCAGTTCTTC. Full variable domain (outside the CDR3, taken from reference TRBV9 and TRBJ2-1): DSGVTQTPKHLITATGQRVTLRCSPRSGDLSVYWYQQSLDQGLQFLIQYYNGEERAKGNILERFSAQQFPDLHSELNLSSLELGDSALYFCASSYLQGHNEQFFGPGTRLTVL.

The CDR3 DNA follows: TGTGCCAGCACGAACAGTTTCTACGAGCAGTACTTC. This codes for CASTNSFYEQYF. The V gene is TRBV7-9, the J gene TRBJ2-7; D is unclear. The CDR3 length is 12 residues. The germline V gene encodes CDR1 SEHNR and CDR2 FQNEAQ (reference sequence). Trimming took 7 bases from V and 3 from J, leaving 10 bases between them.

V and J are TRBV5-6 and TRBJ1-5, with TRBD1 matching 9 bases. The CDR3 spans 15 residues. J gave up 3 bases and V 4 bases, and 5 bases lay outside the gene matches. In germline, CDR1 is SGHDT, CDR2 YYEEEE. CDR3 DNA: TGTGCCAGCAGCAGAGGACAGGGGATCAATCAGCCCCAGCATTTT. Translated, it gives CASSRGQGINQPQHF.

The chain is built from TRBV5-1 and TRBJ2-5; TRBD2 matches 9 bases. Germline CDR1 and CDR2: SGHRS and YFSETQ. The CDR3 extends over 16 amino acids. V trimming: 3 bases; J trimming: 5 bases; junction bases outside the gene matches: 11. CDR3: CASSSLAGAPEETQYF. CDR3 bases: TGCGCCAGCAGCTCCTTAGCGGGAGCGCCAGAGGAGACCCAGTACTTC.

The chain joins TRBV4-2 to TRBJ1-2; no clear D. Germline V lookup: CDR1 LGHNA, CDR2 YNFKEQ. The CDR3 spans 14 residues. V lost 4 bases to trimming and J lost 5 bases, with 14 bases between them. CDR3 sequence reads: CASSPRHGEYGYTF. CDR3 DNA sequence: TGTGCCAGCAGCCCCCGTCACGGAGAGTATGGCTACACCTTC.

In DNA, the CDR3 is TGTGCCTGGAGTGTCAACGGGGCGGCTGGCTACACCTTC. Encoded protein: CAWSVNGAAGYTF. The rearrangement links TRBV30 to TRBJ1-2, with D possibly TRBD1 on 5 matching bases. V lost 0 bases to trimming and J lost 7 bases, with 12 bases between them. The CDR3 runs to 13 residues. Germline V gene sequence: CDR1 GTSNPN, CDR2 SVGIG (reference sequence).

V is TRBV4-1 and J is TRBJ1-2; D gene uncertain. The CDR3 extends over 13 amino acids. CDR1 is MGHRA and CDR2 is YSYEKL in the germline V gene. Trimming removed 6 bases from V and 6 bases from J, with 14 bases in between. CDR3 loop: CASRSAQRNGYTF. CDR3 DNA sequence: TGCGCCAGCAGGAGCGCGCAGAGGAATGGCTACACCTTC.

This clone appeared a single time. The V and J genes are TRBV7-3 and TRBJ2-3; 10 bases map to TRBD1. The CDR3 has 14 residues. Germline values: CDR1 SGHTA, CDR2 FQGTGA. The V segment lost 5 bases and the J segment 2 bases; nucleotides outside the gene matches: 1. CDR3 coding DNA: TGTGCCAGCAGCCGACAGGGGGCCACAGATACGCAGTATTTT. It specifies CASSRQGATDTQYF.

V and J are TRBV5-4 and TRBJ1-5; 8 positions agree with TRBD1. This CDR3 contains 17 residues. The germline V gene has CDR1 SGHNT and CDR2 YYREEE (reference sequence). V lost 4 bases and J lost 0; bases outside the gene matches: 9. The CDR3 spells CASSLSPGGNSNQPQHF. The CDR3 DNA follows: TGTGCCAGCAGCCTCAGCCCAGGGGGCAATAGCAATCAGCCCCAGCATTTT. Using reference TRBV5-4 and TRBJ1-5 for the parts outside the CDR3, the full variable domain is ETGVTQSPTHLIKTRGQQVTLRCSSQSGHNTVSWYQQALGQGPQFIFQYYREEENGRGNFPPRFSGLQFPNYSSELNVNALELDDSALYLCASSLSPGGNSNQPQHFGDGTRLSIL.

The chain uses TRBV21-1 and TRBJ1-5; the DNA was not compared with TRBD1, the D call given in the table. TRBV21-1 is deemed a pseudogene. The CDR3 is 18 residues long. As DNA, the CDR3 is TGTGCCAGCAGCGAAAAACTGAACAGGGGAGAAGGCAATCAGCCCCAGCATTTT. The encoded protein is CASSEKLNRGEGNQPQHF.

V usage is TRBV6-5 and J usage is TRBJ2-7, with D unresolved. Germline V CDR1 and CDR2: MNHEY, SVGAGI. Trimming removed 5 bases at V and 3 bases at J, with 14 bases between. This CDR3 has 14 residues. Here the CDR3 reads CASSAFKGFYEQYF. In DNA, the CDR3 is TGTGCCAGCAGTGCCTTCAAAGGGTTCTACGAGCAGTACTTC.

The chain links TRBV4-2 to TRBJ2-5; TRBD2 matches 13 bases. The J call is in doubt because the DNA end fits TRBJ2-7 better. This CDR3 is built from 18 residues. Germline CDR1 reads LGHNA; CDR2 reads YNFKEQ. As DNA, the CDR3 is TGTGCCAGCAGTCCATACGGGACTAGCGGGATGGTAGGCTACGAGCAGTACTTC. This encodes CASSPYGTSGMVGYEQYF.

The J gene is TRBJ1-1, the V gene TRBV4-1; the match to TRBD1 covers 7 bases. The ends lost 4 bases at V and 3 bases at J; junction bases unmatched: 8. This CDR3 region has 15 residues. In germline, CDR1 is MGHRA, CDR2 YSYEKL. This chain's CDR3 is CASSPTTGRHTEAFF. The CDR3 region has the DNA TGCGCCAGCAGCCCAACGACAGGGAGGCACACTGAAGCTTTCTTT.

V is TRBV7-8 and J is TRBJ2-2; 10 positions match TRBD2. J was trimmed by 6 bases and V by 4 bases; bases with no gene match: 14. This CDR3 is built from 18 residues. CDR1 is SGHVS and CDR2 is FQNEAQ in the germline V gene. The CDR3, as DNA: TGTGCCAGCAGCTCAAGATCAAGACTAGCGGGTGGCCCCGGGGAGCTGTTTTTT. This encodes CASSSRSRLAGGPGELFF.

This chain links TRBV10-2 with TRBJ2-7, with unresolved D. Trimming took off 6 bases at V and 2 bases at J, with 17 bases between the two ends. CDR1 WSHSY and CDR2 SAAADI come from the germline V gene. The CDR3 has 15 residues. The CDR3 reads CASRPTDSWAYEQYF. CDR3 coding DNA: TGCGCCAGCAGGCCGACTGACTCCTGGGCCTACGAGCAGTACTTC.

The chain recombines TRBV7-2 with TRBJ2-3; a weak D match, TRBD2 (5 bases). There are 15 residues in the CDR3. Per the germline V gene, CDR1 is SGHTA and CDR2 is FQGNSA. The germline V and J ends were trimmed by 0 bases and 2 bases, with 9 bases remaining between them. CDR3 amino acids: CASSLAVGLTDTQYF. CDR3 DNA: TGTGCCAGCAGCTTAGCTGTCGGACTCACAGATACGCAGTATTTT. The full variable domain, rest sourced from reference TRBV7-2 and TRBJ2-3, is GAGVSQSPSNKVTEKGKDVELRCDPISGHTALYWYRQSLGQGLEFLIYFQGNSAPDKSGLPSDRFSAERTGGSVSTLTIQRTQQEDSAVYLCASSLAVGLTDTQYFGPGTRLTVL.

In nucleotides, the CDR3 is TGTGCCAGCAGTGAATTGGCGGGACAGGGGAATACTGAAGCTTTCTTT. Translated, it gives CASSELAGQGNTEAFF. The chain recombines TRBV2 with TRBJ1-1; TRBD1 agrees at 10 bases. J gave up 5 bases and V 2 bases, and 8 bases lay outside the gene matches. CDR1 is SNHLY and CDR2 is FYNNEI in the germline V gene. The CDR3 covers 16 residues.

The genes are TRBV19 and TRBJ1-2; D possibly corresponds to TRBD1 (5 bases). The CDR3 contains 15 residues. V lost 1 base, J lost 8 bases, and 17 bases lay in between. Germline CDR1 and CDR2: LNHDA and SQIVND (reference sequence). The CDR3 DNA is TGTGCCAGTAGTATAGTCGGGGACCAAGGAAAAGGCTACACCTTC. This gives the protein CASSIVGDQGKGYTF.

The chain combines TRBV4-1 with TRBJ1-2; TRBD1 matches at 7 bases. The CDR3 consists of 16 residues. With V trimmed by 1 base and J by 4 bases, 9 bases remained unmatched. From germline, CDR1 is MGHRA and CDR2 YSYEKL. CDR3 loop: CASSQGFQRQGYGYTF. Written as DNA, the CDR3 is TGCGCCAGCAGCCAAGGGTTTCAAAGACAGGGCTATGGCTACACCTTC.

V usage is TRBV4-1 and J usage is TRBJ1-4; perhaps TRBD1 as D (5 bases). Germline CDR1 reads MGHRA; CDR2 reads YSYEKL. The CDR3 length is 15 residues. Trimming shortened V by 10 bases and J by 7 bases, and 22 bases separated the two germline ends. In DNA, the CDR3 is TGCGCCACCGGAGGGGAGGTAGCGAGGGGTGAAAAACTGTTTTTT. Protein: CATGGEVARGEKLFF.